This is a list of T cell receptor beta chains from one sample in a study of cytomegalovirus exposure and HLA in healthy donors. Sequenced by immunoSEQ multiplex PCR; TCRdb stores in-frame clones only, minus some. The sample has around 350,000 clones; approximately 90% are singletons. The source material was PBMCs. The receptors shown here come from a woman aged 18-29 years in good health and CMV-seronegative. Both conserved end residues are part of each CDR3. Each record gives: V gene, J gene, CDR3 protein.

v_gene: TRBV16; j_gene: TRBJ2-2; CDR3aa: CASRAGPLGTGELFF
v_gene: TRBV30; j_gene: TRBJ1-2; CDR3aa: CAWSKGQGYYGYTF
v_gene: TRBV4-1; j_gene: TRBJ2-2; CDR3aa: CASSQDQGMVGELFF
v_gene: TRBV30; j_gene: TRBJ2-5; CDR3aa: CAWSVRISGLAGEETQYF
v_gene: TRBV2; j_gene: TRBJ1-3; CDR3aa: CASSDDRELSGNTIYF
v_gene: TRBV7-9; j_gene: TRBJ1-4; CDR3aa: CASSLEASPTEKLFF
v_gene: TRBV6-6; j_gene: TRBJ2-1; CDR3aa: CASSYSGGGANEQFF
v_gene: TRBV28; j_gene: TRBJ1-2; CDR3aa: CASSLGGGLHLYGYTF
v_gene: TRBV7-9; j_gene: TRBJ2-1; CDR3aa: CASRPTSGNPWSYNEQFF
v_gene: TRBV27; j_gene: TRBJ1-1; CDR3aa: CASSLSKGGGTEAFF
v_gene: TRBV5-8; j_gene: TRBJ2-5; CDR3aa: CASSTRLARLQETQYF
v_gene: TRBV6-6; j_gene: TRBJ1-1; CDR3aa: CASCKKTGNTEAFF
v_gene: TRBV9; j_gene: TRBJ1-2; CDR3aa: CASSAGTANYGYTF
v_gene: TRBV2; j_gene: TRBJ2-1; CDR3aa: CASSERLVASEFF
v_gene: TRBV19; j_gene: TRBJ2-7; CDR3aa: CASSKRTGTEQYF
v_gene: TRBV5-6; j_gene: TRBJ2-1; CDR3aa: CASSLLAPREQFF
v_gene: TRBV4-1; j_gene: TRBJ1-5; CDR3aa: CASSQTVHNQPQHF
v_gene: TRBV2; j_gene: TRBJ2-1; CDR3aa: CASRPSGRENEQFF
v_gene: TRBV7-6; j_gene: TRBJ1-6; CDR3aa: CASSRGQAGTYNSPLHF
v_gene: TRBV5-6; j_gene: TRBJ2-2; CDR3aa: CASSLAAGGPNTGELFF
v_gene: TRBV5-1; j_gene: TRBJ2-7; CDR3aa: CASSPRTGGAYEQYF
v_gene: TRBV4-1; j_gene: TRBJ2-7; CDR3aa: CASSKAIGTLTSYEQYF